A selection of T cell receptor beta chains follows, all from one sample in a study of blood T cells in healthy people across ages. One entry per CDR3 protein, called by TCRdb with MiXCR from the 5' RACE reads. Of 870,000 or so distinct CDR3 sequences listed, around 28% are singletons. The source material was blood. These receptor sequences come from a woman older than 75 in good health. Both conserved end residues are part of each CDR3. Each record gives: V gene, clone size, D gene, J gene, CDR3 DNA, CDR3 protein. A D gene is named only where the DNA matches it firmly. Rows give clone size only sometimes, using once, few, many, or a class for an expanded clone.

V gene: TRBV4-3
clone size: many
D gene: TRBD1
J gene: TRBJ1-2
CDR3 DNA: TGCGCCAGCAGCCAAGACTGGGGACAGGGGTTGGGCTATGGCTACACCTTC
CDR3 protein: CASSQDWGQGLGYGYTF

V gene: TRBV3-1
clone size: many
D gene: -
J gene: TRBJ2-1
CDR3 DNA: TGTGCCAGCAGCCAAATCGAAATGGGTGAGCAGTTCTTC
CDR3 protein: CASSQIEMGEQFF

V gene: TRBV19
clone size: few
D gene: -
J gene: TRBJ2-7
CDR3 DNA: TGTGCCAGTAGTATGAGGGGGGCCTACGAGCAGTACTTC
CDR3 protein: CASSMRGAYEQYF

V gene: TRBV4-1
clone size: many
D gene: -
J gene: TRBJ2-1
CDR3 DNA: TGCGCCAGCAGCCAAGATAATAGACCTCTCAATGAGCAGTTCTTC
CDR3 protein: CASSQDNRPLNEQFF

V gene: TRBV12-3/TRBV12-4
clone size: many
D gene: -
J gene: TRBJ1-5
CDR3 DNA: TGTGCCAGCAGTTTGCGGCAGGCGGGTCAGCCCCAGCATTTT
CDR3 protein: CASSLRQAGQPQHF

V gene: TRBV7-6
clone size: many
D gene: -
J gene: TRBJ2-5
CDR3 DNA: TGTGCCAGCAGCTTGGGGGGAACATTAGGAGAGACCCAGTACTTC
CDR3 protein: CASSLGGTLGETQYF

V gene: TRBV6-2/TRBV6-3
clone size: many
D gene: TRBD1
J gene: TRBJ2-1
CDR3 DNA: TGTGCCAGCAGCGACCGGGACAGGGGGTACAATGAGCAGTTCTTC
CDR3 protein: CASSDRDRGYNEQFF

V gene: TRBV3-1
clone size: -
D gene: -
J gene: TRBJ1-1
CDR3 DNA: TGTGCCAGCAGCCAAGACGGGGCGGGGACTGAAGCTTTCTTT
CDR3 protein: CASSQDGAGTEAFF

V gene: TRBV7-2
clone size: many
D gene: -
J gene: TRBJ2-7
CDR3 DNA: TGTGCCAGCAGCTTAGTTCGGGGCTCCGAGCAGTACTTC
CDR3 protein: CASSLVRGSEQYF

V gene: TRBV20-1
clone size: many
D gene: -
J gene: TRBJ2-1
CDR3 DNA: TGCAGTGCTAGTAACAATCCGGGACCCTACAATGAGCAGTTCTTC
CDR3 protein: CSASNNPGPYNEQFF

V gene: TRBV11-2
clone size: -
D gene: -
J gene: TRBJ1-1
CDR3 DNA: TGTGCCAGCAGTAACAGAGGGACTGGAGCTTTCTTT
CDR3 protein: CASSNRGTGAFF

V gene: TRBV7-9
clone size: few
D gene: -
J gene: TRBJ1-2
CDR3 DNA: TGTGCCAGCAGCTTAGGAACGGGGGACGGAGGACCAAACTATGGCTACACCTTC
CDR3 protein: CASSLGTGDGGPNYGYTF

V gene: TRBV5-5
clone size: few
D gene: -
J gene: TRBJ1-5
CDR3 DNA: TGTGCCGGCAGCTGGGGACCCAGCGGGGGATATAGCAATCAGCCCCAGCATTTT
CDR3 protein: CAGSWGPSGGYSNQPQHF

V gene: TRBV5-1
clone size: few
D gene: -
J gene: TRBJ2-1
CDR3 DNA: TGCGCCAGCACCCAGGAGGGACAGATCTACAATGAGCAGTTCTTC
CDR3 protein: CASTQEGQIYNEQFF

V gene: TRBV4-2
clone size: -
D gene: -
J gene: TRBJ2-3
CDR3 DNA: TGTGCCAGCAGCCAAGCTTCAGGTGGGGGAGACACAGATACGCAGTATTTT
CDR3 protein: CASSQASGGGDTDTQYF

V gene: TRBV11-2
clone size: -
D gene: -
J gene: TRBJ2-2
CDR3 DNA: TGTGCCAGCAGCCTTCTGCAGGAGAACACCGGGGAGCTGTTTTTT
CDR3 protein: CASSLLQENTGELFF

V gene: TRBV19
clone size: once
D gene: TRBD2
J gene: TRBJ2-1
CDR3 DNA: TGTGCCAGTAGTTCACTAGCGGGGGGCCCAAGCTCCTACAATGAGCAGTTCTTC
CDR3 protein: CASSSLAGGPSSYNEQFF

V gene: TRBV7-2
clone size: -
D gene: -
J gene: TRBJ1-1
CDR3 DNA: TGTGCCAGCAGCTTAGGCGGAGGAGTAATGAACACTGAAGCTTTCTTT
CDR3 protein: CASSLGGGVMNTEAFF

V gene: TRBV10-3
clone size: many
D gene: TRBD1
J gene: TRBJ2-5
CDR3 DNA: TGTGCCATCAGTGACACCTCGGGACAGAGGGAGACCCAGTACTTC
CDR3 protein: CAISDTSGQRETQYF

V gene: TRBV20-1
clone size: many
D gene: -
J gene: TRBJ2-1
CDR3 DNA: TGCAGTGCTAGGTCAGTTTATCGAGACAATGAGCAGTTCTTC
CDR3 protein: CSARSVYRDNEQFF

V gene: TRBV12-3/TRBV12-4
clone size: many
D gene: -
J gene: TRBJ2-1
CDR3 DNA: TGTGCCAGCAGCCTGAGGCGGAATGAGCAGTTCTTC
CDR3 protein: CASSLRRNEQFF

V gene: TRBV7-2
clone size: many
D gene: -
J gene: TRBJ2-6
CDR3 DNA: TGTGCCAGCTACTCTGGGGCCAACGTCCTGACTTTC
CDR3 protein: CASYSGANVLTF

V gene: TRBV3-1
clone size: few
D gene: -
J gene: TRBJ1-5
CDR3 DNA: TGTGCCAGTAACCAGGGGTATAGCAATCAGCCCCAGCATTTT
CDR3 protein: CASNQGYSNQPQHF

V gene: TRBV6-1
clone size: -
D gene: -
J gene: TRBJ1-6
CDR3 DNA: TGTGCCAGCAGTGCGAGAGGGGATGGGGGTTCACCCCTCCACTTT
CDR3 protein: CASSARGDGGSPLHF

V gene: TRBV4-3
clone size: -
D gene: TRBD2
J gene: TRBJ2-4
CDR3 DNA: TGCGCCAGCAGCCAAGTAACTAGCGCAAAAAACATTCAGTACTTC
CDR3 protein: CASSQVTSAKNIQYF

V gene: TRBV7-9
clone size: many
D gene: -
J gene: TRBJ2-7
CDR3 DNA: TGTGCCAGCAGCTTAGGGAGGTTTGCGGGGCGCGACGAGCAGTACTTC
CDR3 protein: CASSLGRFAGRDEQYF

V gene: TRBV7-2
clone size: -
D gene: -
J gene: TRBJ2-7
CDR3 DNA: TGTGCCAGCAGCTTAGTAAGCTCCAACGAGCAGTACTTC
CDR3 protein: CASSLVSSNEQYF

V gene: TRBV7-9
clone size: -
D gene: TRBD2
J gene: TRBJ2-3
CDR3 DNA: TGTGCCAGCAGCGCGCAAGCGGGGAGCACAGATACGCAGTATTTT
CDR3 protein: CASSAQAGSTDTQYF

V gene: TRBV5-1
clone size: -
D gene: -
J gene: TRBJ1-1
CDR3 DNA: TGCGCCAGCAGCTTCGACAGCAGGAACACTGAAGCTTTCTTT
CDR3 protein: CASSFDSRNTEAFF

V gene: TRBV3-1
clone size: -
D gene: -
J gene: TRBJ1-1
CDR3 DNA: TGTGCCAGCAGCCCCTCGATGGCAAACACTGAAGCTTTCTTT
CDR3 protein: CASSPSMANTEAFF

V gene: TRBV20-1
clone size: many
D gene: TRBD2
J gene: TRBJ2-1
CDR3 DNA: TGCAGTGCTAGAGATGGCGGGGGGGCTTATGAGCAGTTCTTC
CDR3 protein: CSARDGGGAYEQFF

V gene: TRBV6-2/TRBV6-3
clone size: many
D gene: TRBD2
J gene: TRBJ2-5
CDR3 DNA: TGTGCCAGCAGTCGCAGACTAGCCCAAGAGACCCAGTACTTC
CDR3 protein: CASSRRLAQETQYF

V gene: TRBV27
clone size: many
D gene: TRBD2
J gene: TRBJ2-3
CDR3 DNA: TGTGCCAGCACCACCTCGGGACTAGCGGGGGGGCCGACAGATACGCAGTATTTT
CDR3 protein: CASTTSGLAGGPTDTQYF

V gene: TRBV11-2
clone size: -
D gene: -
J gene: TRBJ1-4
CDR3 DNA: TGTGCCAGCAGTCCTCAACTAAATGAAAAACTGTTTTTT
CDR3 protein: CASSPQLNEKLFF

V gene: TRBV12-3/TRBV12-4
clone size: -
D gene: -
J gene: TRBJ2-7
CDR3 DNA: TGTGCCAGCAGTTCCCGAGCCGCGTTCAATAAGCAGTACTTC
CDR3 protein: CASSSRAAFNKQYF

V gene: TRBV3-1
clone size: few
D gene: -
J gene: TRBJ1-4
CDR3 DNA: TGTGCCAGCAGCCACTCGGGGGCTGAAAAACTGTTTTTT
CDR3 protein: CASSHSGAEKLFF

V gene: TRBV20-1
clone size: -
D gene: -
J gene: TRBJ2-1
CDR3 DNA: TGCAGTGCTAGAGGTCTGGGCACTACTGAGCAGTTCTTC
CDR3 protein: CSARGLGTTEQFF

V gene: TRBV5-1
clone size: many
D gene: TRBD2
J gene: TRBJ2-1
CDR3 DNA: TGCGCCAGCAGCTCCGGGACTAGCGTTTGGGAGCAGTTCTTC
CDR3 protein: CASSSGTSVWEQFF

V gene: TRBV12-3/TRBV12-4
clone size: few
D gene: -
J gene: TRBJ1-1
CDR3 DNA: TGTGCCAGCGGTCCGGGGCTTTGGGTAGGTGAAGCTTTCTTT
CDR3 protein: CASGPGLWVGEAFF

V gene: TRBV6-5
clone size: -
D gene: -
J gene: TRBJ1-6
CDR3 DNA: TGTGCCAGCAGTTACTCGGGTCAGGGAAGCTCCTATAATTCACCCCTCCACTTT
CDR3 protein: CASSYSGQGSSYNSPLHF

V gene: TRBV6-2/TRBV6-3
clone size: few
D gene: TRBD1
J gene: TRBJ2-5
CDR3 DNA: TGTGCCAGCAGTTACCGGGACAGGCAATACCAAGGGACCCAGTACTTC
CDR3 protein: CASSYRDRQYQGTQYF

V gene: TRBV7-9
clone size: few
D gene: -
J gene: TRBJ1-2
CDR3 DNA: TGTGCCAGCAGCCAGGACACATTCTATGGCTACACCTTC
CDR3 protein: CASSQDTFYGYTF

V gene: TRBV10-3
clone size: -
D gene: -
J gene: TRBJ1-1
CDR3 DNA: TGTGCCATCAGTGAGTCGGTACAGGGCGGAGCTTTCTTT
CDR3 protein: CAISESVQGGAFF

V gene: TRBV4-3
clone size: few
D gene: -
J gene: TRBJ1-1
CDR3 DNA: TGCGCCAGCAGCCAGGGAACAGTCCAGAACACTGAAGCTTTCTTT
CDR3 protein: CASSQGTVQNTEAFF

V gene: TRBV5-5
clone size: few
D gene: -
J gene: TRBJ1-5
CDR3 DNA: TGTGCCAGCAGCTTGGTGGCAGGGATCAATCAGCCCCAGCATTTT
CDR3 protein: CASSLVAGINQPQHF

V gene: TRBV5-1
clone size: -
D gene: -
J gene: TRBJ1-1
CDR3 DNA: TGCGCCAGCAGCTTGGTGGGGGGATCAGCCACTGAAGCTTTCTTT
CDR3 protein: CASSLVGGSATEAFF

V gene: TRBV7-9
clone size: many
D gene: -
J gene: TRBJ2-7
CDR3 DNA: TGTGCCAGTAGGTCCGGGAATTACGAGCAGTACTTC
CDR3 protein: CASRSGNYEQYF

V gene: TRBV9
clone size: -
D gene: TRBD2
J gene: TRBJ2-5
CDR3 DNA: TGTGCCAGCAGCGTAGGTGGTAGCGGGGGGCTAGAGACCCAGTACTTC
CDR3 protein: CASSVGGSGGLETQYF

V gene: TRBV29-1
clone size: many
D gene: -
J gene: TRBJ1-5
CDR3 DNA: TGCAGCGTTGGGGACCGCAATCAGCCCCAGCATTTT
CDR3 protein: CSVGDRNQPQHF

V gene: TRBV12-3/TRBV12-4
clone size: many
D gene: -
J gene: TRBJ2-4
CDR3 DNA: TGTGCCAGCAGTTTAGGGAGGATTCAGTACTTC
CDR3 protein: CASSLGRIQYF

V gene: TRBV19
clone size: -
D gene: -
J gene: TRBJ2-7
CDR3 DNA: TGTGCCAGTAGTAACCCGTCGATCCGGGGGAACGAGCAGTACTTC
CDR3 protein: CASSNPSIRGNEQYF

V gene: TRBV14
clone size: many
D gene: -
J gene: TRBJ2-5
CDR3 DNA: TGTGCCAGCAGCCTTCTAAGGGTTGAGACCCAGTACTTC
CDR3 protein: CASSLLRVETQYF

V gene: TRBV11-2
clone size: -
D gene: TRBD1
J gene: TRBJ1-6
CDR3 DNA: TGTGCCAGCAGCTTAGATAAAAGGGACAGGAAAACTTCACCCCTCCACTTT
CDR3 protein: CASSLDKRDRKTSPLHF

V gene: TRBV12-3/TRBV12-4
clone size: many
D gene: -
J gene: TRBJ2-6
CDR3 DNA: TGTGCCAGCATCGCGCCTCCAGGAGTTTGGTCGGCCAACGTCCTGACTTTC
CDR3 protein: CASIAPPGVWSANVLTF

V gene: TRBV6-5
clone size: many
D gene: -
J gene: TRBJ2-3
CDR3 DNA: TGTGCCAGCAGTTCCACGACGGTGGATACGCAGTATTTT
CDR3 protein: CASSSTTVDTQYF